These 22 T cell receptor beta chains were sequenced from one sample in a study of T cell repertoires in cytomegalovirus infection (dated by TCRdb to about 2019). TCRdb shows the sequencer as Illumina HiSeq 1500. TCRdb trimmed public reads at Q25 via fastp, called clones via MiXCR and kept in-frame beta chains. CDR3 protein duplicates are merged, each entry listing the most common genes and DNA. This sample holds more than 85,000 distinct CDR3 sequences; 23% were observed only once. The ten largest make up approximately 40% of the sample. The sequencing sample was made of CD8+ T cells from PBMCs. The receptors were gathered from a human donor in good health (CMV status not recorded). Some clones in this sample may be carry-over from other donors' samples.

The gene calls are TRBV6-2 or TRBV6-3 and TRBJ1-5; D gene uncertain. Germline lookup yields CDR1 MNHEY and CDR2 SVGEGT. Trimming pared 6 bases from V and 3 bases from J, leaving 15 bases between. The CDR3 totals 15 residues. Here the CDR3 DNA reads TGTGCCAGCAGGAACGGACTAGGCCCCAATCAGCCCCAGCATTTT. Translation: CASRNGLGPNQPQHF.

The V call is TRBV24-1, the J call TRBJ2-7; the D is unclear. V shed 8 bases and J shed 1 base, with 11 bases lying between them. Per germline, CDR1 KGHDR and CDR2 SFDVKD. This CDR3 has 13 residues. The CDR3 DNA follows: TGTGCCACCAACGCCGGGTCGTCCTACGAGCAGTACTTC. This encodes CATNAGSSYEQYF.

The chain couples TRBV15 to TRBJ1-3; D perhaps matches TRBD1 (5 bases). Germline V gene lookup returns CDR1 LNHNV and CDR2 YYDKDF (reference sequence). The CDR3 loop spans 15 amino acids. The V and J ends lost 5 bases and 2 bases respectively, with 13 bases between them. CDR3 residues: CATSPLGQTGNTIYF. The CDR3, as DNA: TGTGCCACCAGCCCCCTGGGGCAGACTGGAAACACCATATATTTT.

CDR3 nucleotides: TGCGCCAGCAGTGAGGGCAGGGGCGGCTCCTACGAGCAGTACTTC. Amino acids: CASSEGRGGSYEQYF. V usage is TRBV10-1 and J usage is TRBJ2-7; tentatively, D is TRBD1 (6 bases). V was cut by 2 bases and J by 0 bases, with 11 bases left in between. The length of the CDR3 is 15 residues. Germline V gene sequence: CDR1 WNHNN, CDR2 SYGVQD (reference sequence).

To note about this clonotype: At one end the junction does not follow the germline gene, possibly because of a read error. V is TRBV20-1 and J is TRBJ1-2; D not certain. The germline CDR1 and CDR2 sequences are DFQATT and SNEGSKA (reference sequence). The CDR3 length is 11 residues. The CDR3, as DNA: TGCAGTGCAAGAGGGATCTATGGCTACACCTTC. Translated: CSARGIYGYTF.

This clonotype appeared many times. The V call is TRBV7-3, the J call TRBJ1-1; D gene ambiguous. Germline loops: CDR1 SGHTA, CDR2 FQGTGA. V gave up 0 bases and J gave up 1 base, with 9 bases separating them. This CDR3 contains 15 residues. CDR3 residues: CASSLTGYGNTEAFF. DNA for the CDR3: TGTGCCAGCAGCTTAACAGGGTATGGGAACACTGAAGCTTTCTTT.

In its sample, this clonotype was seen many times. The chain uses TRBV6-2 or TRBV6-3 and TRBJ2-3, with 10 nucleotides matching TRBD2. V shed 4 bases and J 2 bases; nucleotides not matched to a gene: 12. The CDR3 is made up of 18 amino acids. Germline lookup yields CDR1 MNHEY and CDR2 SVGEGT. CDR3 protein: CASSSRTTSGEPTDTQYF. The CDR3 DNA reads TGTGCCAGCAGTTCTCGAACAACTAGCGGGGAACCCACAGATACGCAGTATTTT.

This clonotype has only a few counts. The CDR3 here is CASSPDADLQGLSSYNEQFF. The CDR3 nucleotides read TGTGCCAGCAGCCCCGACGCTGACCTCCAGGGACTGTCTTCTTACAATGAGCAGTTCTTC. This chain links TRBV11-3 with TRBJ2-1, with TRBD2 as a possible D gene (6 bases). V shed 5 bases and J shed 4 bases, with 30 bases lying between them. Germline V gives CDR1 SGHNT, CDR2 YENEEA. The CDR3 is made up of 20 amino acids. The entire variable domain, with the rest obtained from reference TRBV11-3 and TRBJ2-1, is as follows: EAGVVQSPRYKIIEKKQPVAFWCNPISGHNTLYWYLQNLGQGPELLIRYENEEAVDDSQLPKDRFSAERLKGVDSTLKIQPAELGDSAVYLCASSPDADLQGLSSYNEQFFGPGTRLTVL.

A remark on this clonotype: One base away lies a much larger clone, so this may be a sequencing read error. V usage is TRBV7-6 and J usage is TRBJ2-5; D is unresolved. There are 12 residues in the CDR3. Germline values: CDR1 SGHVS, CDR2 FNYEAQ. The CDR3 protein is CACSSTPGTQYF. CDR3 DNA: TGTGCCTGCAGCTCCACCCCCGGGACCCAGTACTTC.

This clonotype was counted once. This chain connects TRBV20-1 to TRBJ2-1; TRBD2 aligns across 14 bases. Trimming at V came to 3 bases and at J to 9 bases, leaving 10 bases not matched to a gene. Germline loops: CDR1 DFQATT, CDR2 SNEGSKA (reference sequence). The CDR3 spans 16 residues. The CDR3 region has the DNA TGCAGTGCTAGGATTCGACTAGCGGGGGGGCCAAGTGAGCAGTTCTTC. The encoded protein is CSARIRLAGGPSEQFF.

This clonotype was counted only a few times. This chain joins TRBV7-9 and TRBJ2-7, with TRBD1 matching 9 bases. V shed 5 bases and J 3 bases; nucleotides not matched to a gene: 11. This CDR3 region has 16 residues. Germline values: CDR1 SEHNR, CDR2 FQNEAQ (reference sequence). DNA for the CDR3: TGTGCCAGCAGCCCCATGGAACAGGGGGCGAACTACGAGCAGTACTTC. Its protein is CASSPMEQGANYEQYF.

This clonotype was seen many times. The chain combines TRBV7-2 with TRBJ2-1, with D unresolved. This CDR3 has 12 residues. Between the trimmed V and J ends, which lost 5 bases and 10 bases, there was a span of 12 bases. Germline loops: CDR1 SGHTA, CDR2 FQGNSA. The CDR3 sequence: CASSGESLEQFF. The DNA of the CDR3 is TGTGCCAGCAGCGGCGAAAGCCTCGAGCAGTTCTTC.

This chain joins TRBV11-2 and TRBJ2-5, with 9 bases lining up with TRBD2. CDR3 length: 14 residues. After removal of 5 bases from V and 11 bases from J, the junction contained 12 bases not matched to a gene. CDR1 and CDR2 from the germline V gene are SGHAT and FQNNGV. DNA of the CDR3: TGTGCCAGCAGCCCTTCTGAGGGACTAGCCCCTCAGTACTTC. This codes for CASSPSEGLAPQYF.

Only a few counts were recorded for this clonotype. This chain uses TRBV29-1 with TRBJ2-1; 8 positions match TRBD1. CDR3 size: 14 residues. The ends lost 4 bases at V and 5 bases at J; junction bases unmatched: 7. The germline V gene has CDR1 SQVTM and CDR2 ANQGSEA. The CDR3 spells CSVAGTGENNEQFF. CDR3 DNA sequence: TGCAGCGTTGCTGGGACAGGAGAAAACAATGAGCAGTTCTTC.

This clonotype has more than one count but fewer than ten. The chain employs TRBV5-8 and TRBJ2-2; D is possibly TRBD2 (5 bases). Germline CDR1 reads SGHTS; CDR2 reads YDEGEE. Trimming took 0 bases from V and 4 from J, leaving 13 bases between them. The CDR3 sequence is 16 residues long. The CDR3 loop is CASSLVAWTGTGELFF. CDR3 nucleotide sequence: TGTGCCAGCAGCTTGGTGGCCTGGACTGGCACCGGGGAGCTGTTTTTT.

The chain joins TRBV6-5 to TRBJ2-7; D is possibly TRBD1 or TRBD2 (6 bases each). CDR1 and CDR2 (germline): MNHEY, SVGAGI. The CDR3 runs 16 residues. Trimming stripped 4 bases from V and 3 bases from J, with 19 bases between. The CDR3 nucleotides read TGTGCCAGCAGTTTCGGAGGGGGTCCGACCCACTACGAGCAGTACTTC. Translating it yields CASSFGGGPTHYEQYF.

In its sample, this clonotype was seen many times. The genes are TRBV7-2 and TRBJ1-2; D might be TRBD1 (5 bases). Trimming shortened V by 1 base and J by 5 bases, and 14 bases separated the two germline ends. Germline-derived CDR1 and CDR2 are SGHTA and FQGNSA. The CDR3 contains 15 residues. CDR3 DNA: TGTGCCAGCAGCTTAGGAGGGGCGGGAATATATGGCTACACCTTC. Translation gives CASSLGGAGIYGYTF.

The chain is built from TRBV3-1 and TRBJ2-1; no reliable D call. Germline lookup yields CDR1 LGHDT and CDR2 YNNKEL (reference sequence). The CDR3 extends over 11 amino acids. V shed 8 bases and J shed 8 bases, with 10 bases lying between them. The CDR3 spells CASGLADEQFF. The CDR3 DNA follows: TGTGCCAGCGGGCTGGCGGATGAGCAGTTCTTC.

This clonotype was observed a few times. The rearrangement uses TRBV20-1 and TRBJ2-5, with 9 bases identical to TRBD1. Trimming removed 4 bases from V and 5 bases from J; junction bases left unmatched: 8. Germline V gene sequence: CDR1 DFQATT, CDR2 SNEGSKA (reference sequence). The CDR3 length is 14 residues. The CDR3 DNA is TGCAGTGCTAACAGGGGGCACCTGGGGGAGACCCAGTACTTC. It codes for CSANRGHLGETQYF.

Only a few counts were recorded for this clonotype. CDR3 in amino acids: CASGWGNEQYF. The CDR3 bases are TGTGCTAGTGGTTGGGGGAACGAGCAGTACTTC. This chain links TRBV12-5 with TRBJ2-7; the D call may be TRBD1 or TRBD2 (5 bases each). V lost 4 bases to trimming and J lost 5 bases, with 6 bases between them. The CDR3 length is 11 residues. In germline, CDR1 is LGHNT, CDR2 FRNRAP.

This clonotype has a handful of counts. This chain connects TRBV20-1 to TRBJ1-1; D call uncertain. The germline gives CDR1 DFQATT, CDR2 SNEGSKA (reference sequence). V lost 6 bases, J lost 0 bases, and 11 bases lay in between. The CDR3 has 13 residues. This chain's CDR3 is CSAADLMNTEAFF. CDR3 in DNA: TGCAGTGCCGCGGACCTTATGAACACTGAAGCTTTCTTT.

This chain links TRBV19 with TRBJ2-2; D possibly uses TRBD1 or TRBD2 (5 bases each). From germline, CDR1 is LNHDA and CDR2 SQIVND (reference sequence). The CDR3 contains 12 residues. V shed 6 bases and J shed 6 bases, with 8 bases lying between them. Here the CDR3 DNA reads TGTGCCAGTAGAGGGGACGCCGGGGAGCTGTTTTTT. The encoded protein is CASRGDAGELFF.